This TCR beta chain was recovered during a study of T cells in Graves' hyperthyroidism and ophthalmopathy. Study-level information: Sampling of peripheral blood happened at initial diagnosis, prior to any treatment. Findings and limits, study-wide: Within blood appeared most thyroid clonotypes that had expanded above 0.001.

The table lists this clonotype with many counts. Its antigen is not identified. Not enrolled were patients with uncontrolled infection, other autoimmune disease, pregnancy or lactation. Amplification of TCR beta CDR3 regions used RNA as the template. First-round RT-PCR of the TCR CDR3 relied on the HTBI primer set. TCRdb processed the multiplex PCR reads anew with MiXCR; each CDR3 protein has one entry. The sample holds approximately 720,000 distinct CDR3 sequences, 18% seen once. This TCR was recovered from a woman between 50 and 59 years old with Graves' hyperthyroidism that later progressed to Graves' ophthalmopathy. The sequencing input was blood.

CDR3 bases: TGTGCCAGCAGCTTTGGCGGGCTAAGCTCCTACAATGAGCAGTTCTTC. Encoded protein: CASSFGGLSSYNEQFF. The chain couples TRBV7-3 to TRBJ2-1; D is perhaps TRBD2 (5 bases). Looked up from germline, CDR1 is SGHTA and CDR2 is FQGTGA. The V end was cut by 3 bases, the J end by 0 bases, with 12 bases between. This CDR3 is 16 amino acids long.